These T cell receptor beta chains were read from a single sample in a study of blood T cell repertoires in COVID-19. Libraries were prepared by immunoSEQ multiplex PCR; TCRdb keeps only in-frame clonotypes and omits some of them. Altogether about 260,000 clones are present, around four fifths being singletons, with the ten largest covering 4.1%. The sample taken for sequencing was PBMCs or T cells enriched from blood (not recorded which). Receptors were obtained from a man under 40 with acute COVID-19. Each CDR3 is given with its conserved first and last residue. Fields, in order: clone size, J gene, D gene, V gene, CDR3 DNA, CDR3 protein. A D gene is named only where the DNA matches it firmly. Some rows have no size entry. The others give once, few or many, or a class for an expanded clone.

>.|TRBJ1-5|TRBD1|TRBV5-8
TGTGCCAGCAGCTTAGGGGACAGGTATAGCAATCAGCCCCAGCATTTT
CASSLGDRYSNQPQHF
>.|TRBJ1-1|.|TRBV4-2
TGTGCCAGCAGCCAAGACCCCACAGGGAACACTGAAGCTTTCTTT
CASSQDPTGNTEAFF
>.|TRBJ1-1|.|TRBV11-3
TGTGCCAGCACACCCCGGGGGGGTGGGGAACTTATGAACACTGAAGCTTTCTTT
CASTPRGGGELMNTEAFF
>.|TRBJ1-1|.|TRBV30
TGTGCCTGGAGTGTAGGGGCCGAAGCTTTCTTT
CAWSVGAEAFF
>once|TRBJ1-5|.|TRBV19
TGTGCCAGTAGTATCAGATCCGGGAATCAGCCCCAGCATTTT
CASSIRSGNQPQHF
>.|TRBJ2-1|.|TRBV24-1
TGTGCCACCAGTGATTCGATGAGGAGGGGGCGAAGCTATGAGCAGTTCTTC
CATSDSMRRGRSYEQFF
>few|TRBJ1-1|.|TRBV4-2
TGTGCCAGCAGCCCTAGGCGCCGCCAGGGTGACACTGAAGCTTTCTTT
CASSPRRRQGDTEAFF
>.|TRBJ2-4|.|TRBV4-3
TGCGCCAGCAGCCACGCCGGGGAGAGTGGGCGGAACATTCAGTACTTC
CASSHAGESGRNIQYF
>.|TRBJ1-4|.|TRBV30
TGTGCCTGGAGTAAGGACTCGAACGGCGAAAAACTGTTTTTT
CAWSKDSNGEKLFF
>.|TRBJ2-3|TRBD1|TRBV19
TGTGCCACTACCCCGGGACAGACTAGCACAGATACGCAGTATTTT
CATTPGQTSTDTQYF
>.|TRBJ2-3|.|TRBV5-4
TGTGCCACCTGGGAGGAGGCTAGCACAGATACGCAGTATTTT
CATWEEASTDTQYF
>once|TRBJ1-1|.|TRBV19
TGTGCCAGTAGTATAGCAGGGCACACTGAAGCTTTCTTT
CASSIAGHTEAFF
>.|TRBJ2-3|.|TRBV9
TGTGCCAGCAGCCCATCCGGGACAATCACAGATACGCAGTATTTT
CASSPSGTITDTQYF
>.|TRBJ2-5|TRBD1|TRBV5-4
TGTGCCAGCAGCTTGGGACAGGGTCGGGCGGAAGAGACCCAGTACTTC
CASSLGQGRAEETQYF
>once|TRBJ2-2|TRBD1|TRBV2
TGTGCCAGCAGTGAACGGATAGACAGGGGGCGCCCCGGGGAGCTGTTTTTT
CASSERIDRGRPGELFF
>.|TRBJ2-3|TRBD2|TRBV7-2
TGTGCCAGCAGCGCTGGAGGTAGCGGGGGCACAGATACGCAGTATTTT
CASSAGGSGGTDTQYF
>.|TRBJ1-1|.|TRBV2
TGTGCCAGCAGTGAACCCGAGACCAGACTCCCAGCTTTCTTT
CASSEPETRLPAFF
>.|TRBJ2-1|.|TRBV9
TGTGCCAGCAGCCCCCGCGCGGCCCTCGGCGACAATGAGCAGTTCTTC
CASSPRAALGDNEQFF
>.|TRBJ2-1|TRBD1|TRBV5-6
TGTGCCAGCAGCTTTGATCCTTTAGGACAGGGGAGGAATGAGCAGTTCTTC
CASSFDPLGQGRNEQFF
>many|TRBJ2-5|.|TRBV5-1
TGCGCCAGCAGCTTGGACAGCCTACAAGAGACCCAGTACTTC
CASSLDSLQETQYF
>.|TRBJ1-2|TRBD1|TRBV29-1
TGCAGCGCCGAGGACAGGGGAGGCTACACCTTC
CSAEDRGGYTF
>.|TRBJ1-5|.|TRBV7-2
TGTGCCAGCGGGGGGGAATCGCAGCCCCAGCATTTT
CASGGESQPQHF
>.|TRBJ2-3|.|TRBV5-5
TGTGCCAGCAGCTTAGCACTCGGTGTCACAGATACGCAGTATTTT
CASSLALGVTDTQYF
>.|TRBJ1-2|.|TRBV6-5
TGTGCCAGCAGTTTCATTAGAGACTATGGCTACACCTTC
CASSFIRDYGYTF
>.|TRBJ1-5|.|TRBV29-1
TGCAGCGTTGAATTCTCTAGCAATCAGCCCCAGCATTTT
CSVEFSSNQPQHF
>few|TRBJ2-5|.|TRBV6-2/TRBV6-3
TGTGCCAGCAGTCCCAGAGGTCCCCAAGAGACCCAGTACTTC
CASSPRGPQETQYF
>.|TRBJ1-1|.|TRBV27
TGTGCCAGCAGTTCATCCATGAACACTGAAGCTTTCTTT
CASSSSMNTEAFF
>.|TRBJ1-3|.|TRBV7-3
TGTGCCAGCAGCCCAACGTCAGGGGCTGGAAACACCATATATTTT
CASSPTSGAGNTIYF
>.|TRBJ2-5|TRBD2|TRBV19
TGTGCCAGTAGTATCCAGACTAGCGGGACGGGGGAGACCCAGTACTTC
CASSIQTSGTGETQYF
>.|TRBJ1-6|TRBD1|TRBV4-1
TGCGCCAGCAGCCCCGGGACAGCTCACTATAATTCACCCCTCCACTTT
CASSPGTAHYNSPLHF
>.|TRBJ1-1|.|TRBV13
TGTGCCAGCAGCCAACCTCCACAGAACACTGAAGCTTTCTTT
CASSQPPQNTEAFF
>.|TRBJ1-4|.|TRBV9
TGTGCCAGCAGCGTAGGTCCCAGGACAAGTAATGAAAAACTGTTTTTT
CASSVGPRTSNEKLFF
>.|TRBJ2-1|TRBD2|TRBV7-3
TGTGCCAGCAGCCCGGGACTAGCGGGAGGAACCTACAATGAGCAGTTCTTC
CASSPGLAGGTYNEQFF
>.|TRBJ2-3|TRBD2|TRBV4-3
TGCGCCAGCAGCCAAACCCTAAGCGGGACTAGCACAGATACGCAGTATTTT
CASSQTLSGTSTDTQYF
>.|TRBJ2-3|TRBD2|TRBV5-1
TGTGCCAGCAGCCTGAGCGGGAGCGGGTCAGATACGCAGTATTTT
CASSLSGSGSDTQYF
>.|TRBJ1-5|TRBD1|TRBV28
TGTGCCAGCAGTTCCCCCGCACGGACAGGGGGTATTCAGCCCCAGCATTTT
CASSSPARTGGIQPQHF
>.|TRBJ1-2|TRBD1|TRBV7-9
TGTGCCAGCAGCGCAGGACAGGGGAACTATGGCTACACCTTC
CASSAGQGNYGYTF
>.|TRBJ1-2|TRBD1|TRBV2
TGTGCCAGCGAGACAGGGAGCGACTATGGCTACACCTTC
CASETGSDYGYTF
>.|TRBJ1-5|.|TRBV7-2
TGTGCCAGCAGCCGGGGGGGAACGGTCCAGCCCCAGCATTTT
CASSRGGTVQPQHF
>.|TRBJ1-5|.|TRBV27
TGTGCCAGCAGTTTATCGTACAGGTCGGCGCCCCAGCATTTT
CASSLSYRSAPQHF
>.|TRBJ1-5|.|TRBV10-2
TGCGCCAGCAGTAGGCAGGTCAATCAGCCCCAGCATTTT
CASSRQVNQPQHF
>.|TRBJ1-6|TRBD1|TRBV5-8
TGTGCCAGCAGCTTGGGCACAGGGGGGAATTCACCCCTCCACTTT
CASSLGTGGNSPLHF
>.|TRBJ1-5|.|TRBV28
TGTGCCAGCACGGCTGGACAGTTATATCAGCCCCAGCATTTT
CASTAGQLYQPQHF
>.|TRBJ2-3|TRBD2|TRBV3-1/TRBV3-2
TGTGCCAGCAGACCCGGGACTAGAACTCCCTCGAAGGGTACGCAGTATTTT
CASRPGTRTPSKGTQYF
>.|TRBJ2-1|TRBD2|TRBV6-5
TGTGCCAGCAGTTACTCGAGGACTAGCGGGGGTAATGAGCAGTTCTTC
CASSYSRTSGGNEQFF
>.|TRBJ2-1|.|TRBV7-9
TGTGCCAGCAGCTCGGTGGAGCAGTTCTTC
CASSSVEQFF
>.|TRBJ1-5|.|TRBV28
TGTGCCAGCAGTGCCCCGGGACAATATAGCAATCAGCCCCAGCATTTT
CASSAPGQYSNQPQHF
>.|TRBJ2-1|.|TRBV27
TGTGCCAGCAGTTTATCTCGCCCCGAGGATGAGCAGTTCTTC
CASSLSRPEDEQFF
>.|TRBJ2-1|.|TRBV7-9
TGTGCCAGCAGCCAACTTAATGAGCAGTTCTTC
CASSQLNEQFF
>.|TRBJ1-1|.|TRBV6-4
TGTGCCAGCAGTGACTCAGAAGAGACTGAAGCTTTCTTT
CASSDSEETEAFF
>.|TRBJ1-2|TRBD1|TRBV7-9
TGTGCCAGCAGCCCAGGGACAGGGCCCGACTATGGCTACACCTTC
CASSPGTGPDYGYTF